This T cell receptor (beta chain) was identified in a study of shared clonotypes between healthy human individuals. The CDR3 is 15 residues long. The germline V and J ends were trimmed by 0 bases and 2 bases, with 8 bases remaining between them. CDR1 is SGHRS, CDR2 YFSETQ, per germline. For every subset, genomic DNA was evenly distributed across several immunoSEQ plates. Study processing details: Filtering was not the same, since immunoSEQ gave junction-only sequences without quality scores. Libraries were prepared by immunoSEQ multiplex PCR; TCRdb keeps only in-frame clonotypes and omits some of them. Clonal size and the V and J genes are those of that table, whereas D and trimming came from the DNA. The data show about 480,000 clones, less than 85% seen once. This clone was counted between two and nine times.

Sequencing was performed on PBMCs. The rearrangement joins TRBV5-1 to TRBJ2-2, with unresolved D. The TCR originated in a woman in her thirties or forties in good health. Some clones in this sample may be carry-over from other donors' samples. The CDR3 region is CASSLGVGNTGELFF. CDR3 nucleotides: TGCGCCAGCAGCTTGGGTGTTGGCAACACCGGGGAGCTGTTTTTT.